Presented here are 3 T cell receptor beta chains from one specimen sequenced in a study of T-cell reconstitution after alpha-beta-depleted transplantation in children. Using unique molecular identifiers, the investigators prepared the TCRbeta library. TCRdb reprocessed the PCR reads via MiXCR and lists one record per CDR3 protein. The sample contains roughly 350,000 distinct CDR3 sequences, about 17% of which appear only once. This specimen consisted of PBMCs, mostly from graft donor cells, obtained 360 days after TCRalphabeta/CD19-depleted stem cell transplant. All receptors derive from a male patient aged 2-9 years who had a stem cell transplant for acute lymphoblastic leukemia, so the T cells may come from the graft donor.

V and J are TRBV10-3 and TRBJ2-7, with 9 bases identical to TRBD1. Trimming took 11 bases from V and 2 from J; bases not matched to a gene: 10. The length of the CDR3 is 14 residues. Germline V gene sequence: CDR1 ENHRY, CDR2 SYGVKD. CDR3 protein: CAVSGTGMTYEQYF. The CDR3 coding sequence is TGTGCCGTCTCCGGGACAGGGATGACCTACGAGCAGTACTTC.

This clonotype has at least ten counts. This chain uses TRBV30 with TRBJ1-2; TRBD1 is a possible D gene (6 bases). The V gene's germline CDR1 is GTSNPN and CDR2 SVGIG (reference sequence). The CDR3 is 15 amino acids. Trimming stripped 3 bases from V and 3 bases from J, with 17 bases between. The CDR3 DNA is TGTGCCTGGAGAGTCTGGCGGGGGGGCCACTATGGCTACACCTTC. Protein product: CAWRVWRGGHYGYTF.

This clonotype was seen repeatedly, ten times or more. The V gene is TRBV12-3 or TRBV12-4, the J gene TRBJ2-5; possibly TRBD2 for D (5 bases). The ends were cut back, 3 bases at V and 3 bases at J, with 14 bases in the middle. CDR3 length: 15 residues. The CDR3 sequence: CASSFPPSGEETQYF. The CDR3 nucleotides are TGTGCCAGCAGTTTCCCCCCTTCCGGGGAAGAGACCCAGTACTTC.